These 28 T cell receptor beta chains share one sample of origin, sequenced in a study of PD-L1 blockade in urothelial cancer. Assay used: immunoSEQ multiplex PCR; TCRdb lists only in-frame clones, some missing. The sample lists about 43,000 clones; 88% were seen once. The sequences come from PBMCs, collected around atezolizumab (anti-PD-L1) treatment. These receptors were taken from a woman aged 55 to 70 with urothelial cancer.

The chain employs TRBV2 and TRBJ1-2, with 7 nucleotides matching TRBD1. V gave up 6 bases and J gave up 0 bases; unmatched junction bases: 4. From germline, CDR1 is SNHLY and CDR2 FYNNEI. There are 14 residues in the CDR3. In nucleotides, the CDR3 is TGTGCCAGCAGGGACAGGATGTCTAACTATGGCTACACCTTC. Residues: CASRDRMSNYGYTF.

The rearrangement uses TRBV19 and TRBJ2-3; perhaps TRBD1 as D (5 bases). Trimming left V 2 bases short and J 3 bases short, with 15 bases between. Germline-derived CDR1 and CDR2 are LNHDA and SQIVND (reference sequence). The CDR3 extends over 16 amino acids. Here the CDR3 reads CASSIHRSGQTDTQYF. The CDR3 nucleotides read TGTGCCAGTAGTATACACAGGTCGGGCCAGACAGATACGCAGTATTTT. Based on the CDR3 plus reference TRBV19 and TRBJ2-3, the full variable domain is DGGITQSPKYLFRKEGQNVTLSCEQNLNHDAMYWYRQDPGQGLRLIYYSQIVNDFQKGDIAEGYSVSREKKESFPLTVTSAQKNPTAFYLCASSIHRSGQTDTQYFGPGTRLTVL.

The V gene is TRBV10-3, the J gene TRBJ2-7, with D unresolved. CDR1 and CDR2 from the germline V gene are ENHRY and SYGVKD. CDR3 length equals 11 residues. Trimming left V 11 bases short and J 5 bases short, with 13 bases between. The CDR3 coding sequence is TGTGCCCTCCTAGTGGGTAACGAGCAGTACTTC. Amino acids: CALLVGNEQYF.

The genes are TRBV29-1 and TRBJ2-5; TRBD2 matches at 9 bases. The CDR3 length is 17 residues. The J segment lost 2 bases and the V segment lost 3 bases, leaving 13 bases of the junction unmatched. Germline values: CDR1 SQVTM, CDR2 ANQGSEA. Here the CDR3 DNA reads TGCAGCGTTGACCTAAGGGGTCGGACTAGCGAACAAGAGACCCAGTACTTC. Residues: CSVDLRGRTSEQETQYF.

The chain employs TRBV9 and TRBJ2-1, with 10 bases fitting TRBD2. The CDR3 is 16 residues long. Trimming at V came to 0 bases and at J to 12 bases, leaving 12 bases not matched to a gene. Germline loops: CDR1 SGDLS, CDR2 YYNGEE. The CDR3 here is CASSVVGTSGASGQFF. The CDR3 DNA reads as TGTGCCAGCAGCGTAGTAGGTACTAGCGGGGCATCTGGGCAGTTCTTC.

The genes are TRBV6-6 and TRBJ1-4; D is uncertain. The V gene lost 6 bases and the J gene lost 0 bases, with 11 bases spanning the gap. Per germline, CDR1 MNHNY and CDR2 SVGAGI (reference sequence). This CDR3 has 15 amino acids. In nucleotides, the CDR3 is TGTGCCAGCAGGCCCCCGGGTTCAACTAATGAAAAACTGTTTTTT. Protein sequence: CASRPPGSTNEKLFF.

The chain has TRBV7-9 and TRBJ2-7; maybe TRBD1 (6 bases). The CDR3 spans 17 residues. Per the germline V gene, CDR1 is SEHNR and CDR2 is FQNEAQ (reference sequence). The V end lost 5 bases, the J end lost 0 bases, and 20 bases lay between the germline ends. Written as DNA, the CDR3 is TGTGCCAGCAGCCCACGATATGGGGACACCAGCTCCTACGAGCAGTACTTC. Encoded protein: CASSPRYGDTSSYEQYF.

This clone has a single count. The chain links TRBV19 to TRBJ2-6; maybe TRBD2 (5 bases). This CDR3 contains 14 residues. CDR1 is LNHDA and CDR2 is SQIVND in the germline V gene (reference sequence). V lost 7 bases and J 2 bases, leaving 9 bases between the germline ends. CDR3 DNA: TGTGCCAGTAACCCCGGGGCTGGGGCCAACGTCCTGACTTTC. Protein: CASNPGAGANVLTF.

The chain is built from TRBV18 and TRBJ1-5; no clear D. Germline lookup yields CDR1 KGHSH and CDR2 LQKENI. This CDR3 has 14 amino acids. V dropped 3 bases and J dropped 4 bases, with 10 bases sitting between them. CDR3 sequence: CASSPGRENQPQHF. The CDR3 DNA is TGTGCCAGCTCACCCGGACGGGAAAATCAGCCCCAGCATTTT.

The chain links TRBV10-3 to TRBJ1-2; TRBD1 agrees at 8 bases. The germline V gene encodes CDR1 ENHRY and CDR2 SYGVKD. The CDR3 is 17 amino acids. Trimming cost V 7 bases and J 1 base; bases outside gene matches: 14. CDR3 DNA sequence: TGTGCCATCAACTCGGCCCGGGACAGGTCCTTTAACTATGGCTACACCTTC. Amino acid sequence: CAINSARDRSFNYGYTF.

J is TRBJ2-7 and V is TRBV5-1; tentative D call: TRBD2 (6 bases). CDR1 is SGHRS and CDR2 is YFSETQ in the germline V gene. V was cut by 3 bases and J by 2 bases, with 15 bases left in between. This CDR3 region has 15 residues. CDR3 in amino acids: CASSSNRDSTYEQYF. The CDR3 coding sequence is TGCGCCAGCAGCTCAAACCGGGACTCCACCTACGAGCAGTACTTC.

The chain couples TRBV5-1 to TRBJ2-7, with 8 nucleotides matching TRBD2. Germline V CDR1 and CDR2: SGHRS, YFSETQ. The CDR3 loop spans 15 amino acids. V trimming: 0 bases; J trimming: 7 bases; junction bases outside the gene matches: 9. CDR3 sequence reads: CASSLGTSLAVEQYF. The CDR3 DNA reads as TGCGCCAGCAGCTTGGGGACTAGCCTCGCCGTTGAGCAGTACTTC.

The J gene is TRBJ2-7, the V gene TRBV28; D is ambiguous. V lost 9 bases and J 7 bases, leaving 16 bases between the germline ends. This CDR3 has 12 amino acids. Germline CDR1 is MDHEN and CDR2 is SYDVKM. The CDR3 loop is CASTTWQDEQYF. For the CDR3, the DNA is TGTGCCAGTACCACCTGGCAGGATGAGCAGTACTTC.

CDR3 sequence reads: CAWGTGGSNQPQHF. CDR3 bases: TGTGCCTGGGGGACAGGGGGAAGCAATCAGCCCCAGCATTTT. This chain links TRBV28 with TRBJ1-5, with TRBD1 matching over 11 bases. CDR3 size: 14 residues. Germline V gene sequence: CDR1 MDHEN, CDR2 SYDVKM. V gave up 11 bases and J gave up 1 base; unmatched junction bases: 4. Full variable domain (missing parts from reference TRBV28 and TRBJ1-5): DVKVTQSSRYLVKRTGEKVFLECVQDMDHENMFWYRQDPGLGLRLIYFSYDVKMKEKGDIPEGYSVSREKKERFSLILESASTNQTSMYLCAWGTGGSNQPQHFGDGTRLSIL.

The V gene is TRBV4-3, the J gene TRBJ2-1, with 9 positions matching TRBD1. J gave up 5 bases and V 2 bases, and 13 bases lay outside the gene matches. The CDR3 contains 18 residues. Germline assignment: CDR1 LGHNA and CDR2 YSLEER. The CDR3 is CASSQKLGAGQGNNEQFF. The DNA of the CDR3 is TGCGCCAGCAGCCAAAAGCTGGGGGCCGGACAGGGGAACAATGAGCAGTTCTTC.

The rearrangement links TRBV18 to TRBJ2-7, with D perhaps TRBD1 (6 bases). Germline V gene data show CDR1 as KGHSH and CDR2 as LQKENI. The length of the CDR3 is 13 residues. Trimming removed 3 bases at V and 7 bases at J, with 13 bases between. CDR3 in amino acids: CASSPRGLEEQYF. DNA of the CDR3: TGTGCCAGCTCACCCAGGGGCTTGGAAGAGCAGTACTTC.

This sequence joins TRBV12-5 and TRBJ2-1; 9 bases align to TRBD2. Germline CDR1 is LGHNT and CDR2 is FRNRAP. The CDR3 is 12 amino acids. Trimming at V came to 6 bases and at J to 7 bases, leaving 1 base not matched to a gene. CDR3: CASGLAGNEQFF. CDR3 coding DNA: TGTGCTAGTGGCCTAGCGGGAAATGAGCAGTTCTTC.

This clone was seen a handful of times. The chain has TRBV14 and TRBJ2-2, with 7 bases fitting TRBD2. CDR3 length equals 16 residues. V lost 4 bases and J lost 5; bases outside the gene matches: 10. Germline CDR1 reads SGHDN; CDR2 reads FVKESK. CDR3 sequence (DNA): TGTGCCAGCAGCCCGAGGGAGGGGAAGATGACCGGGGAGCTGTTTTTT. It yields the protein CASSPREGKMTGELFF.

This chain links TRBV9 with TRBJ2-7; D may be TRBD1 (5 bases). The V end was cut by 3 bases, the J end by 2 bases, with 12 bases between. CDR1 is SGDLS and CDR2 is YYNGEE in the germline V gene. This CDR3 has 14 amino acids. The CDR3 nucleotides read TGTGCCAGCAGCGCCCCGGACAAAACCTACGAGCAGTACTTC. Protein sequence: CASSAPDKTYEQYF. The entire variable domain, with the rest obtained from reference TRBV9 and TRBJ2-7, is as follows: DSGVTQTPKHLITATGQRVTLRCSPRSGDLSVYWYQQSLDQGLQFLIQYYNGEERAKGNILERFSAQQFPDLHSELNLSSLELGDSALYFCASSAPDKTYEQYFGPGTRLTVT.

In this sample, this clone turned up once. The rearrangement joins TRBV15 to TRBJ1-1; possible D gene TRBD1, 6 bases. Trimming left V 0 bases short and J 4 bases short, with 15 bases between. The CDR3 is 16 residues long. Germline CDR1 and CDR2: LNHNV and YYDKDF (reference sequence). CDR3 bases: TGTGCCACCAGCAGAGACCGGTTTTCAGGGGCCACTGAAGCTTTCTTT. It translates to CATSRDRFSGATEAFF.

The chain combines TRBV10-3 with TRBJ2-3; 9 nucleotides match TRBD2. Trimming took 3 bases from V and 1 from J; bases not matched to a gene: 8. Germline CDR1 reads ENHRY; CDR2 reads SYGVKD. The CDR3 is 17 residues long. The CDR3 loop is CAISDSGRGGGTDTQYF. DNA of the CDR3: TGTGCCATCAGTGACTCCGGGCGGGGGGGCGGCACAGATACGCAGTATTTT.

The chain is built from TRBV7-3 and TRBJ2-3; D is possibly TRBD1 (6 bases). The V gene's germline CDR1 is SGHTA and CDR2 FQGTGA. The CDR3 extends over 16 amino acids. V was clipped by 4 bases and J by 1 base, with 15 bases between them. CDR3 bases: TGTGCCAGCAGCTCCCAGGGGATCTACGGCACAGATACGCAGTATTTT. Translated, it gives CASSSQGIYGTDTQYF. Together with reference TRBV7-3 and TRBJ2-3, the CDR3 gives the full variable domain: GAGVSQTPSNKVTEKGKYVELRCDPISGHTALYWYRQSLGQGPEFLIYFQGTGAADDSGLPNDRFFAVRPEGSVSTLKIQRTERGDSAVYLCASSSQGIYGTDTQYFGPGTRLTVL.

This clone was counted a single time. This chain links TRBV19 with TRBJ1-5; D call uncertain. V dropped 11 bases and J dropped 2 bases, with 13 bases sitting between them. There are 13 residues in the CDR3. CDR1 and CDR2 from the germline V gene are LNHDA and SQIVND (reference sequence). The CDR3 spells CASRVGGNQPQHF. CDR3 nucleotide sequence: TGTGCCTCACGCGTCGGGGGCAATCAGCCCCAGCATTTT.

The V and J genes are TRBV4-2 and TRBJ2-7; TRBD2 agrees at 14 bases. With V trimmed by 3 bases and J by 0 bases, 10 bases remained unmatched. This CDR3 has 19 amino acids. Germline V CDR1 and CDR2: LGHNA, YNFKEQ. This chain's CDR3 is CASSQRPGLAGDHSYEQYF. The CDR3 bases are TGTGCCAGCAGCCAGAGACCGGGACTAGCGGGGGACCACTCCTACGAGCAGTACTTC.

As concerns this clone: A much bigger clone sits one base away, suggesting this may be a read error. This likely comes from a read error, as the CDR3 has no conserved phenylalanine or tryptophan at its end. The V gene is TRBV4-1, the J gene TRBJ1-6; possible D gene TRBD1, 5 bases. Germline CDR1 MGHRA, CDR2 YSYEKL. This CDR3 has 14 amino acids. Trimming pared 5 bases from V and 7 bases from J, leaving 12 bases between. This CDR3 is CASSLGVWNSPLHL. CDR3 in DNA: TGCGCCAGCAGCTTAGGGGTCTGGAATTCACCCCTCCACCTT.

This clone is a singleton in its sample. This chain links TRBV21-1 with TRBJ2-7; TRBD2, the table's D call, was not compared with the DNA. TRBV21-1 is labeled a pseudogene. CDR3 size: 14 residues. The CDR3 DNA follows: TGTGCCAGCGGACGAGGGTCGAGCTCCTACGAGCAGTACTTC. Translation: CASGRGSSSYEQYF.

This chain links TRBV11-3 with TRBJ2-7, with D possibly TRBD1 on 6 matching bases. The CDR3 is 13 amino acids. V lost 3 bases and J lost 5, with 11 bases in between. Per the germline V gene, CDR1 is SGHNT and CDR2 is YENEEA. CDR3 coding DNA: TGTGCCAGCAGCTTGCCACAGGGAGACGAGCAGTACTTC. It codes for CASSLPQGDEQYF.

This chain connects TRBV4-3 to TRBJ2-4, with D possibly being TRBD2 (5 bases). The germline CDR1 and CDR2 sequences are LGHNA and YSLEER. The CDR3 consists of 16 residues. The V and J ends lost 1 base and 0 bases respectively, with 10 bases between them. DNA for the CDR3: TGCGCCAGCAGCCAAGGGACTTCTTTAGCCAAAAACATTCAGTACTTC. Its translation: CASSQGTSLAKNIQYF.